This T cell receptor (beta chain) was documented in a study of blood T cell repertoires in COVID-19. Overall study context: Material from acute and convalescent COVID-19 was sourced from the United States, Italy and Spain. Sample material is recorded as cDNA or gDNA derived from T cells, B-cell-depleted T cells, or PBMCs.

Source study methods: By means of reference gene primer amplification, nucleated cell counts were estimated. Profiled with immunoSEQ multiplex PCR; TCRdb holds only in-frame clones, not every one. V, J and clone size were drawn from that table, and D and trimming were deduced from the DNA. Of fewer than 90,000 clones in the sample, around 88% were seen once. Germline V lookup: CDR1 LGHDT, CDR2 YNNKEL (reference sequence). V lost 4 bases to trimming and J lost 4 bases, with 16 bases between them. The CDR3 consists of 15 residues. Specimen: peripheral blood. The chain joins TRBV3-1 (or the pseudogene TRBV3-2) to TRBJ2-5; a weak D match, TRBD1 (6 bases). This receptor was taken from a woman at least 80 years old with active or convalescent COVID-19. CDR3 sequence (DNA): TGTGCCAGCAGCCGAACCCAGGGGAACGGAGAGACCCAGTACTTC. This gives the protein CASSRTQGNGETQYF.